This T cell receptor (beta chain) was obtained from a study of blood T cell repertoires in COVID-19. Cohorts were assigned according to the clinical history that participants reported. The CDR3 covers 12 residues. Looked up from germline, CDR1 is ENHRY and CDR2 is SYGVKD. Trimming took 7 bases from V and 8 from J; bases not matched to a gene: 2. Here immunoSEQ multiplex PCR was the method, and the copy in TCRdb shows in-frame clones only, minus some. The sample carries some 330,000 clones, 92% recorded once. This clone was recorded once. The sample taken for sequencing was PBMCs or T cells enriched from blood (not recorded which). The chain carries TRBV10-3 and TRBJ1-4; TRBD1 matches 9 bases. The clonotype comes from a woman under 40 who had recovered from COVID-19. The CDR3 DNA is TGTGCCATCAAGGGGACAGGGGAAAAACTGTTTTTT. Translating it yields CAIKGTGEKLFF.